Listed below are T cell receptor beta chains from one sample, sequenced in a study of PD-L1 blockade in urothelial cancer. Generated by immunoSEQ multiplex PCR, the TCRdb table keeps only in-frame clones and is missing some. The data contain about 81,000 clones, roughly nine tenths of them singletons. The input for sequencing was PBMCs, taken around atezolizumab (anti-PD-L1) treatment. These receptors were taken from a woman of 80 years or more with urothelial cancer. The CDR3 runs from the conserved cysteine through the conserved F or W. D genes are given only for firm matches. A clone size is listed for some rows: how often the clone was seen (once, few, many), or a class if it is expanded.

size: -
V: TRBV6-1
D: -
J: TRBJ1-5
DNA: TGTGCCAGCAGTCCAGACAGTTCTCATCAGCCCCAGCATTTT
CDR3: CASSPDSSHQPQHF

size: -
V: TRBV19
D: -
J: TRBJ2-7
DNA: TGTGCCAGTAGTCCCCAAGTCTTGAGGGCCTCCTACGAGCAGTACTTC
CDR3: CASSPQVLRASYEQYF

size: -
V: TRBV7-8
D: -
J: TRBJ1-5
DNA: TGTGCCAGCAGCTTAGTCGAGGCTCCCCAGCATTTT
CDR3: CASSLVEAPQHF

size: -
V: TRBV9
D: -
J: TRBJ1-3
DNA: TGTGCCAGCAGCGCCCTAGACAGTAACCTCTCTGGAAACACCATATATTTT
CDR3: CASSALDSNLSGNTIYF

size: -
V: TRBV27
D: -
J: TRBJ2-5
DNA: TGTGCCAGCAGAAGACGAGCCGGGAGTATACAAGAGACCCAGTACTTC
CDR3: CASRRRAGSIQETQYF

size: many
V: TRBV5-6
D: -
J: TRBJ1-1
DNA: TGTGCCAGCAGCTCAGGGTTCACTGAAGCTTTCTTT
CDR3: CASSSGFTEAFF

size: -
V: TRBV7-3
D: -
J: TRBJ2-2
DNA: TGTGCCAGCAGCTTTGACGTGAACTACGCGAACACCGGGGAGCTGTTTTTT
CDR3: CASSFDVNYANTGELFF

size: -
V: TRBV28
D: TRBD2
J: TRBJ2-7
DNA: TGTGCCAGCAGCCCCACGGCTAGCGGGCTTTACGAGCAGTACTTC
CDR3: CASSPTASGLYEQYF

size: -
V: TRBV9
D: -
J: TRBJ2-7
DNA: TGTGCCAGCAGCCCCACAGGTAGGCCGGACTACGAGCAGTACTTC
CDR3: CASSPTGRPDYEQYF

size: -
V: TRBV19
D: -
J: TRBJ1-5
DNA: TGTGCCAGTAGTATCGCCAGGGGTGACAATCAGCCCCAGCATTTT
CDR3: CASSIARGDNQPQHF

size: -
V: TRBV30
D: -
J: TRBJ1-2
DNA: TGTGCCTGGAGTGGGTTGAGGCCAAACTATGGCTACACCTTC
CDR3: CAWSGLRPNYGYTF

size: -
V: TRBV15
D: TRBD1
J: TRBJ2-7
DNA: TGTGCCACCCAGTCCCGACAGGGGTACGGCGGGGTGTCCTACGAGCAGTACTTC
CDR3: CATQSRQGYGGVSYEQYF

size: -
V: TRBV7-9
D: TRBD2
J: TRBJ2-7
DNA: TGTGCCAGCAGCTCGACTAGCGGGAGGCGTGACGAGCAGTACTTC
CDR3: CASSSTSGRRDEQYF

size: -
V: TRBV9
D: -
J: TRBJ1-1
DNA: TGTGCCAGCAGCGTCGCTGACCGAGGACGGGGAGGTGAAGCTTTCTTT
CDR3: CASSVADRGRGGEAFF

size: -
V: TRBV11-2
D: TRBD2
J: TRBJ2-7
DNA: TGTGCCAGCAGCTTAGAAGCGGGAGGAGTAGGCGAGCAGTACTTC
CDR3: CASSLEAGGVGEQYF

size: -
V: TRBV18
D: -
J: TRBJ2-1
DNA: TGTGCCAGCTCACCAGCGATTGGAGGGCGAATCAATGAGCAGTTCTTC
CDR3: CASSPAIGGRINEQFF

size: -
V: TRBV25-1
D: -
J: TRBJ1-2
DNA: TGTGCCAGCAGGAACATAGGGGCCCATGGCTACACCTTC
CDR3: CASRNIGAHGYTF

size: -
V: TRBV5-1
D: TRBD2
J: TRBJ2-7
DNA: TGCGCCAGCAGCTTGGTAGCGGGAAGCTCCTACGAGCAGTACTTC
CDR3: CASSLVAGSSYEQYF

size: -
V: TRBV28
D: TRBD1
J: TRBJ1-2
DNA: TGTGCCAGCAGTGCCGGGGGGGGACAGGGCCTCTATGGCTACACCTTC
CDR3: CASSAGGGQGLYGYTF

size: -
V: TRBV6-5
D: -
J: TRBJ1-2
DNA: TGTGCCAGCAGGGAGACAGTGTATGGCTACACCTTC
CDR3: CASRETVYGYTF

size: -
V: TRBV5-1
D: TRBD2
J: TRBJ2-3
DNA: TGCGCCAGCAGCACGGGGACTACAGACACAGATACGCAGTATTTT
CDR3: CASSTGTTDTDTQYF

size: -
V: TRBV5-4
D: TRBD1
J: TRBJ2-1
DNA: TGTGCCAGCAGCCTGGACGGGACAGGGTTCAATGAGCAGTTCTTC
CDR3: CASSLDGTGFNEQFF

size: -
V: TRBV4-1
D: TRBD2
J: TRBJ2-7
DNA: TGCGCCAGCAGCCAAGAGGTCGGACTAGCGGGAGTTAACGAGCAGTACTTC
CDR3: CASSQEVGLAGVNEQYF

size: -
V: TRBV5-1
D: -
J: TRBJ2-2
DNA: TGCGCCAGCAGCTTGGAGGGACAAAAAACCGGGGAGCTGTTTTTT
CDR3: CASSLEGQKTGELFF

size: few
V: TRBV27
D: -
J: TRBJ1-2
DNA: TGTGCCAGCAGTTCCTGGGGACTCGGCTACACCTTC
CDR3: CASSSWGLGYTF

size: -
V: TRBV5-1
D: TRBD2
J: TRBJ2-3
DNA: TGCGCCAGCAGCTTGGGAGCGGGAGATCGGCCAGATACGCAGTATTTT
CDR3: CASSLGAGDRPDTQYF

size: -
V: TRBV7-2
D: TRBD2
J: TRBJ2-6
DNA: TGTGCCAGCAGCGCACCCGCTAGCGGGAGTTTCTCTGGGGCCAACGTCCTGACTTTC
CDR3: CASSAPASGSFSGANVLTF

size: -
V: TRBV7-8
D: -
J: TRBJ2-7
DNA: TGTGCCAGCAGCAAAGACCCCCAGGGCTCCTACGAGCAGTACTTC
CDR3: CASSKDPQGSYEQYF

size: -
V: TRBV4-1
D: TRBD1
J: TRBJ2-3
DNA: TGCGCCAGCAGCCAAGATCGGCCGGGACAGGGGGCTAAAGATACGCAGTATTTT
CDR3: CASSQDRPGQGAKDTQYF

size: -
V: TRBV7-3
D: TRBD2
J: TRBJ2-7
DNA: TGTGCCAGCAGTCGAGCGGGGGGGGAGCAGTACTTC
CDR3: CASSRAGGEQYF

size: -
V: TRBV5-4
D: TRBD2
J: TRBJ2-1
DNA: TGTGCCAGCAGCTACGATCCGACTAGCGGTTTTAGCAATGAGCAGTTCTTC
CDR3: CASSYDPTSGFSNEQFF

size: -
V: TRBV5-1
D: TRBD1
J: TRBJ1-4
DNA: TGCGCCAGCGGTCAACAGACAGGGGTAGGGGAAAAACTGTTTTTT
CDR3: CASGQQTGVGEKLFF

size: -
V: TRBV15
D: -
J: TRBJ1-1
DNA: TGTGCCACCAGCAGAGAGCGGGTGGGGACTGAAGCTTTCTTT
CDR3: CATSRERVGTEAFF

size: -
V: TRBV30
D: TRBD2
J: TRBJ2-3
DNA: TGTGCCTGGACATTGGGACTAGCGGGAAGCACAGATACGCAGTATTTT
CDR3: CAWTLGLAGSTDTQYF

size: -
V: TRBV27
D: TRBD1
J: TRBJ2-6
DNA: TGTGCCAGCCAGGGAAGAAGCCCGGGGACAGGGTCTGGGGCCAACGTCCTGACTTTC
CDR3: CASQGRSPGTGSGANVLTF

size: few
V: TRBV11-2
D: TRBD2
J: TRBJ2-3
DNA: TGTGCCAGCAGGGGACTAGCGAATGGCACAGATACGCAGTATTTT
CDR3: CASRGLANGTDTQYF

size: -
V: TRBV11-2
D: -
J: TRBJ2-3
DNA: TGTGCCAGCAGTCCCACGAGGGGCACAGATACGCAGTATTTT
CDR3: CASSPTRGTDTQYF

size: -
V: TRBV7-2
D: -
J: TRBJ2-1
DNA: TGTGCCAGCAGCTTACAGGGGGGATTACCAATCTTC
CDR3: CASSLQGGLPIF

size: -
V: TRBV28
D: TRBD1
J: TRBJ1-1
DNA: TGTGCCAGCAGAATGGGAACAGGGGACATGAACACTGAAGCTTTCTTT
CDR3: CASRMGTGDMNTEAFF

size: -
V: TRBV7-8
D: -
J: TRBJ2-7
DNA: TGTGCCAGCAGCCAGAGGGACGAGCAGTACTTC
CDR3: CASSQRDEQYF

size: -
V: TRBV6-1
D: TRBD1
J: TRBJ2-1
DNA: TGTGCCAGCAGCTTCCCTTGGGACAGGGGCAATGAGCAGTTCTTC
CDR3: CASSFPWDRGNEQFF

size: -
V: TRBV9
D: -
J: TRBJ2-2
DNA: TGTGCCAGCAGCGGGGGGGTCAGAGGCAACGGGGAGCTGTTTTTT
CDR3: CASSGGVRGNGELFF

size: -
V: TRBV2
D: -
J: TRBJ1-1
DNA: TGTGCCAGCAGTGAAGACCTAAGGTCGGGAACTGAAGCTTTCTTT
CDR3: CASSEDLRSGTEAFF

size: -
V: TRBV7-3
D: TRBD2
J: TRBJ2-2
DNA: TGTGCCAGCAGCCCTAAGACCGGGAGGTTAAAGACCGGGGAGCTGTTTTTT
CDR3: CASSPKTGRLKTGELFF

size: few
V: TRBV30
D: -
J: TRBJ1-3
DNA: TGTGCCTGGAACAGGCGGGAATCTGGAAACACCATATATTTT
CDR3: CAWNRRESGNTIYF

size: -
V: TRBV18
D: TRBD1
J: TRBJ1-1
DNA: TGTGCCAGCTCACCATCAGGGGGTGCTCGGTCGATGAACACTGAAGCTTTCTTT
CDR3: CASSPSGGARSMNTEAFF

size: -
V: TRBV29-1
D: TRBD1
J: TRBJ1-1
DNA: TGCAGCGCGGGACAGGGGCGGGGAACTGAAGCTTTCTTT
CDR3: CSAGQGRGTEAFF

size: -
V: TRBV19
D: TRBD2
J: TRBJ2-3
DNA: TGTGCCAGTTCCCCCAATCTCAAGACACGGGAGGCTACGCAGTATTTT
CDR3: CASSPNLKTREATQYF

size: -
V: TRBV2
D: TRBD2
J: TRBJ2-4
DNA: TGTGCCAGCAGTGAAGCGCGGCTAGCGGGACAGTACTTC
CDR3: CASSEARLAGQYF

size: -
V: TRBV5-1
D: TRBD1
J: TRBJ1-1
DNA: TGCGCCAGCAGCTGGGGGGGACAGGGGTACACTGAAGCTTTCTTT
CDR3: CASSWGGQGYTEAFF

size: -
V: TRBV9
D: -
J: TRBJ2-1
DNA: TGTGCCAGCTCCTCACTGGGGGGATACAATGAGCAGTTCTTC
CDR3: CASSSLGGYNEQFF